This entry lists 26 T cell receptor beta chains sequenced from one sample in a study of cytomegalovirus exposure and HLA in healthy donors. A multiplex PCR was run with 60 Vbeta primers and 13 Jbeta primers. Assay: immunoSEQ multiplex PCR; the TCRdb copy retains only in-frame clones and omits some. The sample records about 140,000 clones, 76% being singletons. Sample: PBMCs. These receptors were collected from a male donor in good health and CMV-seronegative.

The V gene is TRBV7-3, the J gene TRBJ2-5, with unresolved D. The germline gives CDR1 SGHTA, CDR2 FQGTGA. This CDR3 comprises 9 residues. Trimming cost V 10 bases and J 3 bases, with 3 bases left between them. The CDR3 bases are TGTGCCACTAAAGAGACCCAGTACTTC. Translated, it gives CATKETQYF. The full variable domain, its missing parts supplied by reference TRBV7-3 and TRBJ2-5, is GAGVSQTPSNKVTEKGKYVELRCDPISGHTALYWYRQSLGQGPEFLIYFQGTGAADDSGLPNDRFFAVRPEGSVSTLKIQRTERGDSAVYLCATKETQYFGPGTRLLVL.

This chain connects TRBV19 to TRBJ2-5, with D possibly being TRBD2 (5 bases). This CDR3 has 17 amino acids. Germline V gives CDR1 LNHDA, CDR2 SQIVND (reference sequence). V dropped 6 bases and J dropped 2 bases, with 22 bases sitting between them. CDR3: CASSPRRAAIRQETQYF. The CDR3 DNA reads TGTGCCAGTAGCCCCCGGCGGGCTGCGATACGACAAGAGACCCAGTACTTC.

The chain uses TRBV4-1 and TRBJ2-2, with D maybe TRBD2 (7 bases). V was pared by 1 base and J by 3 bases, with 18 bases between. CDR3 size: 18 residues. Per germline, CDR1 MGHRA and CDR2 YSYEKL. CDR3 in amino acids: CASSQVVTRGAYTGELFF. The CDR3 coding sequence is TGCGCCAGCAGCCAAGTCGTTACCCGGGGGGCGTACACCGGGGAGCTGTTTTTT.

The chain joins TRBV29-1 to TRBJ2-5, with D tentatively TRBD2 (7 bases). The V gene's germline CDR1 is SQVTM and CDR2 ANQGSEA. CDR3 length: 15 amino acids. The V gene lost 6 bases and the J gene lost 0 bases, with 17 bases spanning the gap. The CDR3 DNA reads TGCAGCGTCCGGGGAGGGGGATTCTACCAAGAGACCCAGTACTTC. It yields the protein CSVRGGGFYQETQYF.

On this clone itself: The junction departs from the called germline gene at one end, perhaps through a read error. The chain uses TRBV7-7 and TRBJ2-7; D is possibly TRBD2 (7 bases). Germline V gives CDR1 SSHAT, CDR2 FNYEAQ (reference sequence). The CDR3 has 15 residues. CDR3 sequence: CASSLREGVSYEQYF. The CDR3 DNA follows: TGTGCTAGCAGCTTAAGGGAGGGGGTCTCCTACGAGCAGTACTTC.

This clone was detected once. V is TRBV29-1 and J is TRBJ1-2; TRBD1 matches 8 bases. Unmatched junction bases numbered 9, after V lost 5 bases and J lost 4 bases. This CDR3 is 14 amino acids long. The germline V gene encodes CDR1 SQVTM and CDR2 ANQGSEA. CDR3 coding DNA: TGCAGCGTTCCTGGACAGGGCCAAAGCTATGGCTACACCTTC. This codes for CSVPGQGQSYGYTF.

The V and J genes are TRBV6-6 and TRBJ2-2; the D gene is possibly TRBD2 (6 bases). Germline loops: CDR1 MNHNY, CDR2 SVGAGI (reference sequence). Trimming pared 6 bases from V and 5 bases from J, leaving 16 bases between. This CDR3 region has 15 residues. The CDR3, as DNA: TGTGCCAGCAGCTCCCGCGGGGCGGGGACCGGGGAGCTGTTTTTT. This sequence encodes CASSSRGAGTGELFF.

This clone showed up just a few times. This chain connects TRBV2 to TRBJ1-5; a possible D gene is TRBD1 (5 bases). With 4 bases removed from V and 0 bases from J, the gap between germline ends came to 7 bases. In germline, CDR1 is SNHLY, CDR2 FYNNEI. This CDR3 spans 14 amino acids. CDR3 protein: CASSVGGSNQPQHF. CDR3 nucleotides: TGTGCCAGCAGTGTGGGGGGTAGCAATCAGCCCCAGCATTTT.

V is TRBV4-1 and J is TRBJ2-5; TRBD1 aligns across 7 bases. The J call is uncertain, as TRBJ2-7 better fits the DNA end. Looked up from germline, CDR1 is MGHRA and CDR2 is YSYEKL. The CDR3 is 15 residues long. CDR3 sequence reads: CASSLQGDKAYEQYF. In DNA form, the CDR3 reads TGCGCCAGCAGCCTTCAGGGGGACAAGGCTTACGAGCAGTACTTC.

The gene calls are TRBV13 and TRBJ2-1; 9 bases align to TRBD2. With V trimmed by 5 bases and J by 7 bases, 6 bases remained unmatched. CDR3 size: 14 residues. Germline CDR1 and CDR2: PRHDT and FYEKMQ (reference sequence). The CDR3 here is CASSVPGLANEQFF. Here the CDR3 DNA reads TGTGCCAGCAGCGTTCCGGGACTAGCAAATGAGCAGTTCTTC.

The CDR3 DNA sequence: TGTGCCAGCAGGGACTTGTCTGAGCAGTTCTTC. This translates into CASRDLSEQFF. This sequence joins TRBV28 and TRBJ2-1; maybe TRBD2 (5 bases). The CDR3 is 11 residues long. The V gene's germline CDR1 is MDHEN and CDR2 SYDVKM. V lost 6 bases, J lost 9 bases, and 9 bases lay in between.

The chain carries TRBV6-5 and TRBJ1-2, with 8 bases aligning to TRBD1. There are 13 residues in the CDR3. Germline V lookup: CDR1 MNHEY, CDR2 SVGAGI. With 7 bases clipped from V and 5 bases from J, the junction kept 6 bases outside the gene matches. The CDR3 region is CASTRGTGYGYTF. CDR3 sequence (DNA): TGTGCCAGCACCCGAGGGACAGGATATGGCTACACCTTC.

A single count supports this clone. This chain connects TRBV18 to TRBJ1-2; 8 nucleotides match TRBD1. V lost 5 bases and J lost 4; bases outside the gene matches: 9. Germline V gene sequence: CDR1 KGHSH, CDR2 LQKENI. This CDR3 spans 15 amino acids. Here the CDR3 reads CASSSSGGASYGYTF. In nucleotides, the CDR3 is TGTGCCAGCTCATCGTCAGGGGGCGCCAGCTATGGCTACACCTTC.

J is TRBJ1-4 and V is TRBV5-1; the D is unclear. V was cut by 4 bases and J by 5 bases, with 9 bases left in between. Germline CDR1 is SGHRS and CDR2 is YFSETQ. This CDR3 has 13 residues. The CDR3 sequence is CASSPEANEKLFF. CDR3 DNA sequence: TGCGCCAGCAGCCCGGAGGCCAATGAAAAACTGTTTTTT.

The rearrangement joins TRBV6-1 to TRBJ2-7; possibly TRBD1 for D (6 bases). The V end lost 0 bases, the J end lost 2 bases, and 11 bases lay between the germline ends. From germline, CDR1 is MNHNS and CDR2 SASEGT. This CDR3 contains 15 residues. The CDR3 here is CASSEAWQGPYEQYF. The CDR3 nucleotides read TGTGCCAGCAGTGAAGCTTGGCAGGGGCCCTACGAGCAGTACTTC.

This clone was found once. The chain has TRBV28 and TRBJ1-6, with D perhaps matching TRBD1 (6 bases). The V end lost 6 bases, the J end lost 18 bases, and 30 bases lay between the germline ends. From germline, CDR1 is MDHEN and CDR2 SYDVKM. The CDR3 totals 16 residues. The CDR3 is CASSGAATGTPLGRHF. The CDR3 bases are TGTGCCAGCAGCGGGGCGGCCACAGGGACCCCGTTGGGCCGCCACTTT. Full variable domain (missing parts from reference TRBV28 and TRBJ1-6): DVKVTQSSRYLVKRTGEKVFLECVQDMDHENMFWYRQDPGLGLRLIYFSYDVKMKEKGDIPEGYSVSREKKERFSLILESASTNQTSMYLCASSGAATGTPLGRHFGNGTRLTVT.

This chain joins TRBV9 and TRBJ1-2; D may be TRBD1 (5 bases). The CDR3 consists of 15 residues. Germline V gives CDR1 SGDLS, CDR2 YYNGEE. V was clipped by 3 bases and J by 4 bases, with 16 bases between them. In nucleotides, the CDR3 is TGTGCCAGCAGCGCGGAGGGAGGGGCCCTCTATGGCTACACCTTC. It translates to CASSAEGGALYGYTF.

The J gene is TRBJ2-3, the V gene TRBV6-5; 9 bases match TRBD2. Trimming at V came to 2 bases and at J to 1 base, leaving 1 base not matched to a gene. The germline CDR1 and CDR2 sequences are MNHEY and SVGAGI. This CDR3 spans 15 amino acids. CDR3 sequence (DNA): TGTGCCAGCAGTTACGAGCGGGAGGGCACAGATACGCAGTATTTT. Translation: CASSYEREGTDTQYF.

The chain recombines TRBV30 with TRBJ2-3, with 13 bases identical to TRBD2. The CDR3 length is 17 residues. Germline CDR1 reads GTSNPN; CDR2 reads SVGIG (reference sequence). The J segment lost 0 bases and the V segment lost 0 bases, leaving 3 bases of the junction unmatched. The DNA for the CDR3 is TGTGCCTGGAGTGTACTAGCGGGAGGGTTCAGCACAGATACGCAGTATTTT. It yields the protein CAWSVLAGGFSTDTQYF.

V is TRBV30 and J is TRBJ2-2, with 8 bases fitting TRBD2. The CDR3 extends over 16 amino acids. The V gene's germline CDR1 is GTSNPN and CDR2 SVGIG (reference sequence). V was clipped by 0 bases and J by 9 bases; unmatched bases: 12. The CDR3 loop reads CAWSVPGGGIPRELFF. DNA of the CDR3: TGTGCCTGGAGTGTCCCGGGGGGGGGAATTCCCCGGGAGCTGTTTTTT.

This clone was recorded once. The DNA for the CDR3 is TGTGCCAGCACAGGGTTAGGGACTATTAACGTGCAAGAGACCCAGTACTTC. Encoded protein: CASTGLGTINVQETQYF. The chain is built from TRBV25-1 and TRBJ2-5; 7 positions agree with TRBD2. The V gene's germline CDR1 is MGHDK and CDR2 SYGVNS. This CDR3 region has 17 residues. V was pared by 7 bases and J by 2 bases, with 16 bases of the junction left unmatched.

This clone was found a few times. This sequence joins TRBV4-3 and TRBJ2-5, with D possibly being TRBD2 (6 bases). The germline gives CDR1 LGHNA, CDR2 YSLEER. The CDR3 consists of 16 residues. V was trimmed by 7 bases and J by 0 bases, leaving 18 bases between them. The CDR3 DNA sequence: TGCGCCAGCAAGGCATTAGGAGGGAACCACCAAGAGACCCAGTACTTC. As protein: CASKALGGNHQETQYF.

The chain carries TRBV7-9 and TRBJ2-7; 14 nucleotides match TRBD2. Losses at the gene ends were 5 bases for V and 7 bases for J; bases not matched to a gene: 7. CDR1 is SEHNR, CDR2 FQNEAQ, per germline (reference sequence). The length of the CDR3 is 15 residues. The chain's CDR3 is CASSMTSGRAGEQYF. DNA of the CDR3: TGTGCCAGCAGCATGACTAGCGGGAGGGCGGGGGAGCAGTACTTC.

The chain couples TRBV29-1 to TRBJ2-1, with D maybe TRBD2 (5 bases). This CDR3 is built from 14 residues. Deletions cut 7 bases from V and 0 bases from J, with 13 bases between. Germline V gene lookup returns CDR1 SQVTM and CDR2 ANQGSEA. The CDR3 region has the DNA TGCAGCGCCGAGGAGGATGGCTCCTACAATGAGCAGTTCTTC. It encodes CSAEEDGSYNEQFF.

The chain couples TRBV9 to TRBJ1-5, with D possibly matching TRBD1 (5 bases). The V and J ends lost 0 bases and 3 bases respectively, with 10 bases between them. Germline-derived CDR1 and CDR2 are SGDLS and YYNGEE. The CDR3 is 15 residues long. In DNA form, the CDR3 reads TGTGCCAGCAGCGTAGAAGGGGTTTACAATCAGCCCCAGCATTTT. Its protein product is CASSVEGVYNQPQHF.

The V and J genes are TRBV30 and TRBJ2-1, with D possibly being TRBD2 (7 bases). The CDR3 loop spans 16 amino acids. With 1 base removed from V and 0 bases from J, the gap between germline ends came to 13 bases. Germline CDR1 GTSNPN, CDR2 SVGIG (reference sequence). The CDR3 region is CAWSGWRGLSYNEQFF. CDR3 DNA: TGTGCCTGGAGTGGGTGGCGGGGGCTCTCCTACAATGAGCAGTTCTTC. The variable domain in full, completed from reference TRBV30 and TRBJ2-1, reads SQTIHQWPATLVQPVGSPLSLECTVEGTSNPNLYWYRQAAGRGLQLLFYSVGIGQISSEVPQNLSASRPQDRQFILSSKKLLLSDSGFYLCAWSGWRGLSYNEQFFGPGTRLTVL.